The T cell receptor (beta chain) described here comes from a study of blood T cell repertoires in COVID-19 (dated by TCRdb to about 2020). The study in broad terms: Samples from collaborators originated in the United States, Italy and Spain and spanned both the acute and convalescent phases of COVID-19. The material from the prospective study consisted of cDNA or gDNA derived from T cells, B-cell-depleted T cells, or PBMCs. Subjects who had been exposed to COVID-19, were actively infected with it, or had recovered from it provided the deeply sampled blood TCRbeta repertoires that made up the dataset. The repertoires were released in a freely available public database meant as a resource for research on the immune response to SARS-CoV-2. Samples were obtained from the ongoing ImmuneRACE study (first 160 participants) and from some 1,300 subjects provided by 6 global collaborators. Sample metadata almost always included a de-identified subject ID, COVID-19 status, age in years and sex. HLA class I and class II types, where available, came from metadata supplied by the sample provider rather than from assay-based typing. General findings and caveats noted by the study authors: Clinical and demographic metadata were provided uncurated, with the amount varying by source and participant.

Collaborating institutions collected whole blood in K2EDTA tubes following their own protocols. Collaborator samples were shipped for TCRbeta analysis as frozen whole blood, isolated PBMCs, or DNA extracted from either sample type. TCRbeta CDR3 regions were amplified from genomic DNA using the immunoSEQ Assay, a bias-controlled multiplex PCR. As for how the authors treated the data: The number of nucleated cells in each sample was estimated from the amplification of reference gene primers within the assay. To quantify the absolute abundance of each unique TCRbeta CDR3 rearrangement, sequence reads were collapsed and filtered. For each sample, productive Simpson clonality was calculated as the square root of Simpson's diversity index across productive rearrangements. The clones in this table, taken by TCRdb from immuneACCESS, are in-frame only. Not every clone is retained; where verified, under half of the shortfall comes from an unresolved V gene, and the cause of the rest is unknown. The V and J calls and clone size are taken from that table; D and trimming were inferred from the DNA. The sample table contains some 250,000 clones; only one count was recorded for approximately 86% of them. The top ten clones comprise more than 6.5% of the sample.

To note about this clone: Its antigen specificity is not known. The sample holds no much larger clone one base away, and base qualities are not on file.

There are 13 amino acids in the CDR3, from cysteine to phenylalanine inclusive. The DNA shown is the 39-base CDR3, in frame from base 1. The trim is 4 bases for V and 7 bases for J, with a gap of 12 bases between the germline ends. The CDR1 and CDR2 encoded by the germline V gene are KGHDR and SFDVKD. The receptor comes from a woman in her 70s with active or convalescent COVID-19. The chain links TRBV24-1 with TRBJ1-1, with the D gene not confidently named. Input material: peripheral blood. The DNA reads TGTGCCACCAGTGACGGATGGAGAGGTGAAGCTTTCTTT. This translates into CATSDGWRGEAFF.